This passage covers 19 T cell receptor beta chains from one sample sequenced in a study of tumor and adjacent non-tumor tissue in lung cancer. Three rounds of nested PCR, following a modified ARM-PCR protocol, produced the TCRbeta library. TCRdb itself ran the multiplex PCR reads through MiXCR, one entry per CDR3 protein. Of 120,000 to 150,000 distinct CDR3 sequences in the sample, roughly 66% were seen once. No cell sorting was done before RNA was extracted from the tissue. Sequences were obtained from lung tumor tissue. Every receptor here comes from a man aged 55 to 70 with small cell lung cancer.

This clonotype was observed once. The gene calls are TRBV5-4 and TRBJ2-2, with 8 bases aligning to TRBD1. J was trimmed by 7 bases and V by 1 base; bases with no gene match: 6. The CDR3 runs to 15 residues. From germline, CDR1 is SGHNT and CDR2 YYREEE (reference sequence). CDR3 in DNA: TGTGCCAGCAGCTTGCGGGACAGGTTGAGCGGGGAGCTGTTTTTT. Translating it yields CASSLRDRLSGELFF.

Comment on this clonotype: Since a much larger clone is just one base distant, this may be a read error. The rearrangement joins TRBV5-4 to TRBJ2-2; weak D call: TRBD1 (8 bases). The CDR3 is 16 amino acids. Germline V CDR1 and CDR2: SGHNT, YYREEE (reference sequence). V gave up 4 bases and J gave up 4 bases, with 17 bases separating them. CDR3 in amino acids: CASSLYNRGGTGELFF. The CDR3 bases are TGTGCCAGCAGCCTGTACAACAGGGGGGGCACCGGGGAGCTGTTTTTT.

A remark on this clonotype: The junction departs from the called germline gene at one end, perhaps through a read error. V is TRBV11-2 and J is TRBJ2-5, with D perhaps assigned TRBD1 or TRBD2 (5 bases each). Germline CDR1 and CDR2: SGHAT and FQNNGV. The CDR3 is 12 amino acids. The CDR3 DNA follows: TGTGCTAGCAGCGTAACTGGGACCCAAAAATACTTC. This translates into CASSVTGTQKYF.

A remark on this clonotype: Likely a read error: the CDR3 ends without its conserved phenylalanine or tryptophan. This chain connects TRBV11-3 to TRBJ2-5; D is ambiguous. This CDR3 is built from 13 residues. CDR1 and CDR2 (germline): SGHNT, YENEEA. The CDR3 DNA sequence: TGCGCCAGCAGCTTAGTAGCCTGGGAGACCCAGTACATC. It translates to CASSLVAWETQYI.

About this clonotype itself: This may stem from a read error, because a much larger clone lies one nucleotide away. The V and J genes are TRBV29-1 and TRBJ1-4; tentatively, D is TRBD1 (6 bases). This CDR3 region has 11 residues. V was trimmed by 7 bases and J by 8 bases, leaving 11 bases between them. Germline V gene lookup returns CDR1 SQVTM and CDR2 ANQGSEA. Here the CDR3 reads CSGGTSEKLFF. As DNA, the CDR3 is TGCAGCGGAGGGACATCAGAAAAACTGTTTTTT.

This clonotype was counted many times. The V call is TRBV11-2, the J call TRBJ2-1, with TRBD2 identical over 13 bases. J was trimmed by 9 bases and V by 3 bases; bases with no gene match: 5. Germline V gene data show CDR1 as SGHAT and CDR2 as FQNNGV. This CDR3 has 15 residues. The CDR3 spells CASSFLTSGRSEQFF. The CDR3, as DNA: TGTGCCAGCAGCTTTCTGACTAGCGGGAGGTCTGAGCAGTTCTTC.

J is TRBJ2-2 and V is TRBV6-1; 9 bases agree with TRBD2. CDR1 MNHNS and CDR2 SASEGT come from the germline V gene. CDR3 length: 16 amino acids. The trim removed 10 bases at V and 5 bases at J, leaving 14 bases unmatched. In nucleotides, the CDR3 is TGTGCCAACACTACGCGGAGAGCGGGAGGAACCGGGGAGCTGTTTTTT. It is translated as CANTTRRAGGTGELFF.

This chain uses TRBV6-6 with TRBJ1-5; 8 bases align to TRBD1. V shed 6 bases, J shed 7 bases, and the junction held 17 bases outside the gene matches. This CDR3 is built from 17 residues. In germline, CDR1 is MNHNY, CDR2 SVGAGI (reference sequence). CDR3 region: CASRGLGNRGSGQPQHF. Here the CDR3 DNA reads TGTGCCAGCAGAGGATTAGGGAACAGGGGGTCAGGGCAGCCCCAGCATTTT.

This clonotype was picked up many times. The V call is TRBV11-2, the J call TRBJ1-1; 8 nucleotides align to TRBD1. The CDR3 has 14 residues. V dropped 6 bases and J dropped 4; count of bases not matched to a gene: 7. Germline-derived CDR1 and CDR2 are SGHAT and FQNNGV. The CDR3 spells CASRPNRGSTEAFF. CDR3 sequence (DNA): TGTGCCAGCAGGCCTAACAGGGGGAGCACTGAAGCTTTCTTT.

V and J are TRBV6-1 and TRBJ2-4; 8 positions match TRBD2. Trimming removed 6 bases from V and 3 bases from J; junction bases left unmatched: 7. Per the germline V gene, CDR1 is MNHNS and CDR2 is SASEGT. CDR3 length: 15 residues. In nucleotides, the CDR3 is TGTGCCAGCAGGAGACCCCGGGGGGGCAAAAACATTCAGTACTTC. It is translated as CASRRPRGGKNIQYF.

This rearrangement joins TRBV20-1 to TRBJ1-5; unclear D gene. Germline V gene data show CDR1 as DFQATT and CDR2 as SNEGSKA (reference sequence). V lost 2 bases, J lost 12 bases, and 17 bases lay in between. The CDR3 sequence is 13 residues long. The CDR3 sequence is CSARLAFYQLQHF. As DNA, the CDR3 is TGCAGTGCTAGACTGGCATTTTATCAACTCCAGCATTTT.

This chain links TRBV30 with TRBJ2-1; TRBD1 is a possible D gene (6 bases). CDR3 length: 15 amino acids. The germline CDR1 and CDR2 sequences are GTSNPN and SVGIG (reference sequence). V dropped 2 bases and J dropped 8 bases, with 19 bases sitting between them. CDR3 sequence: CAWSLPGQGIYEQFF. CDR3 sequence (DNA): TGTGCCTGGAGTCTTCCGGGACAAGGGATTTATGAGCAGTTCTTC.

This clonotype was counted many times. The chain uses TRBV6-5 and TRBJ2-3; 10 nucleotides align to TRBD2. The germline V gene encodes CDR1 MNHEY and CDR2 SVGAGI. This CDR3 is 16 amino acids long. J was trimmed by 6 bases and V by 7 bases; bases with no gene match: 13. CDR3 sequence (DNA): TGTGCCAGCACTCCCAAGAAAGCGGGAGGGAGGGATACGCAGTATTTT. Protein sequence: CASTPKKAGGRDTQYF.

This clonotype showed up just a few times. DNA for the CDR3: TGCAGTGCTAATACGGATCAAGAGACCCAGTACTTC. Translation: CSANTDQETQYF. The V gene is TRBV20-1, the J gene TRBJ2-5; D is uncertain. This CDR3 comprises 12 residues. Germline V gives CDR1 DFQATT, CDR2 SNEGSKA (reference sequence). V was shortened by 4 bases and J by 2 bases, with 8 bases between the two germline ends.

This CDR3 reads CASRSAGLNQNIQYF. CDR3 sequence (DNA): TGTGCCAGCAGATCCGCTGGACTTAACCAAAACATTCAGTACTTC. The chain joins TRBV12-3 or TRBV12-4 to TRBJ2-4, with a tentative D call TRBD2 (5 bases). Trimming took 6 bases from V and 5 from J, leaving 17 bases between them. This CDR3 has 15 amino acids.

As to this clonotype: Since a much larger clone is just one base distant, this may be a read error. This chain uses TRBV14 with TRBJ2-1; possibly TRBD1 or TRBD2 for D (5 bases each). The CDR3 extends over 15 amino acids. Per germline, CDR1 SGHDN and CDR2 FVKESK. The CDR3 sequence is CAGSRGTGAYNEQFF. CDR3 nucleotides: TGTGCCGGCAGCCGAGGGACCGGAGCCTACAATGAGCAGTTCTTC.

The rearrangement links TRBV12-3 or TRBV12-4 to TRBJ1-5; D call uncertain. The CDR3 totals 11 residues. The V end was cut by 6 bases, the J end by 11 bases, with 11 bases between. DNA of the CDR3: TGTGCCAGCAGCGTGGGAGGCACCCAGCATTTT. Translated, it gives CASSVGGTQHF.

Only one count was recorded for this clonotype. The missing conserved phenylalanine or tryptophan at the end of this CDR3 makes a read error likely. This chain joins TRBV20-1 and TRBJ2-7; 13 nucleotides match TRBD2. Per germline, CDR1 DFQATT and CDR2 SNEGSKA (reference sequence). The CDR3 runs 14 residues. Trimming took 6 bases from V and 7 from J; bases not matched to a gene: 9. Here the CDR3 DNA reads TGCAGTGCCCAACTAGCGGGAGGGCCGAGTGAGCAGTACTTG. As protein: CSAQLAGGPSEQYL.

A remark on this clonotype: At one end the junction does not follow the germline gene, possibly because of a read error. This CDR3 is CAISVDRAKPYQQYF. In DNA form, the CDR3 reads TGTGCCATCAGTGTGGACAGGGCAAAGCCCTACCAGCAGTACTTC. The chain links TRBV12-3 or TRBV12-4 to TRBJ2-7; the match to TRBD1 covers 8 bases. The CDR3 covers 15 residues.